This TCR beta chain was profiled in a study of cytomegalovirus exposure and HLA in healthy donors. PCR involved 60 Vbeta and 13 Jbeta primers. Sequencing was performed with immunoSEQ multiplex PCR; in TCRdb, only in-frame clones are kept and a portion is missing. The sample carries around 170,000 clones, roughly 80% recorded once. Study conclusions and caveats: In a later analysis, HLA-associated beta chains showed higher expansion and lower generation probabilities than comparable chains.

For this clone: Its antigen remains unknown.

Trimming stripped 0 bases from V and 5 bases from J, with 4 bases between. Germline loops: CDR1 ENHRY, CDR2 SYGVKD. This CDR3 region has 13 residues. The chain combines TRBV10-3 with TRBJ2-2, with D unresolved. Sequenced material: PBMCs. The TCR originated in a man aged 50 to 59 in good health and CMV-seronegative. Here the CDR3 reads CAISESRTGELFF. As DNA, the CDR3 is TGTGCCATCAGTGAGTCGAGGACCGGGGAGCTGTTTTTT.